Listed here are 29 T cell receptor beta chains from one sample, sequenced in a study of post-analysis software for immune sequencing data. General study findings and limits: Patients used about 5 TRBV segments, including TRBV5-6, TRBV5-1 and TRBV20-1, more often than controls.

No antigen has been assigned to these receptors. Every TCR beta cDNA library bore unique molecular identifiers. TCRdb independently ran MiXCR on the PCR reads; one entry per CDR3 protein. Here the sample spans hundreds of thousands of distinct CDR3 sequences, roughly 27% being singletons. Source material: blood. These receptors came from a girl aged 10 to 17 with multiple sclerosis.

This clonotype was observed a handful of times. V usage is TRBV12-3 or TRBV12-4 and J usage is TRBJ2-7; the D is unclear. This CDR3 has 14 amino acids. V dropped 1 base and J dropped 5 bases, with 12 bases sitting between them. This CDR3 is CASSLGPGRDEQYF. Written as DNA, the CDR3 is TGTGCCAGCAGTTTAGGTCCGGGTAGGGACGAGCAGTACTTC.

In DNA form, the CDR3 reads TGCAGTGCTACAAGGACAGGGGGTGAGGCCCAGTACTTC. Translated: CSATRTGGEAQYF. The chain joins TRBV20-1 to TRBJ2-7, with 10 bases that match TRBD1. The V segment lost 4 bases and the J segment 10 bases; nucleotides outside the gene matches: 10. The CDR3 contains 13 residues. Germline V gives CDR1 DFQATT, CDR2 SNEGSKA (reference sequence).

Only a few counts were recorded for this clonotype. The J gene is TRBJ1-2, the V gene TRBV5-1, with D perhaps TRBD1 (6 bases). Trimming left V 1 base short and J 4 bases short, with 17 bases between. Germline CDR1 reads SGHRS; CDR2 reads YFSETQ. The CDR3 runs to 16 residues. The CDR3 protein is CASSLSIVDRLYGYTF. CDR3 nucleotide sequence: TGCGCCAGCAGCTTGTCGATCGTAGACAGGCTCTATGGCTACACCTTC.

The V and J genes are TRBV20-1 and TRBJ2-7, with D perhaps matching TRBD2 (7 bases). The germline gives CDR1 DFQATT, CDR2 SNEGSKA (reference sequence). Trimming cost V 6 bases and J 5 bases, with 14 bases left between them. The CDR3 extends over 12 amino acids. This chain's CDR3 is CSAKKGGNEQYF. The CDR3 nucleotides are TGCAGTGCCAAAAAGGGGGGGAACGAGCAGTACTTC.

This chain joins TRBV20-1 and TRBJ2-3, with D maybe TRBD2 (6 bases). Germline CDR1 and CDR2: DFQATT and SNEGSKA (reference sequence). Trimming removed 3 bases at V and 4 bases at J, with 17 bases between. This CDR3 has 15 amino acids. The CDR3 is CSASTIRRGPDTQYF. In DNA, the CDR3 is TGCAGTGCTAGTACTATAAGGAGGGGCCCAGATACGCAGTATTTT.

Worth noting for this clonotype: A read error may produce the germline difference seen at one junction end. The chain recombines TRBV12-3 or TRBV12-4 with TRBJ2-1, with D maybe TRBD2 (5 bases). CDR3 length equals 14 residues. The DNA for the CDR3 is TGCGCCAGCAGTTTATCGTCCTTCGGGGATGAGCAGTTCTTC. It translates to CASSLSSFGDEQFF.

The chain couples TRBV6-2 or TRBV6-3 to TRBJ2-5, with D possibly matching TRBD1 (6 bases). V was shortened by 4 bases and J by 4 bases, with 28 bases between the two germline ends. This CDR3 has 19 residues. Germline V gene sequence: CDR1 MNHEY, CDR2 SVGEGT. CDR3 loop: CASSSNRKQGFFVLETQYF. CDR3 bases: TGTGCCAGCAGTTCAAACCGAAAACAGGGTTTCTTCGTCTTAGAGACCCAGTACTTC.

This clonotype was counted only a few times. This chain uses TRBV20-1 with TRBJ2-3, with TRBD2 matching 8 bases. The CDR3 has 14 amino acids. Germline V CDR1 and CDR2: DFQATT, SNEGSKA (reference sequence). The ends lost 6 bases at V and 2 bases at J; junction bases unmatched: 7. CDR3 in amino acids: CSARPAGATDTQYF. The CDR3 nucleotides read TGCAGTGCCCGCCCAGCGGGAGCCACAGATACGCAGTATTTT.

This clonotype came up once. CDR3 DNA: TGTGCCACCAGTAAAGAGGAGGCTGATCAGCCCCAGCATTTT. Encoded protein: CATSKEEADQPQHF. This sequence joins TRBV15 and TRBJ1-5, with D hard to call. Per the germline V gene, CDR1 is LNHNV and CDR2 is YYDKDF (reference sequence). V was clipped by 6 bases and J by 5 bases, with 14 bases between them. The CDR3 totals 14 residues.

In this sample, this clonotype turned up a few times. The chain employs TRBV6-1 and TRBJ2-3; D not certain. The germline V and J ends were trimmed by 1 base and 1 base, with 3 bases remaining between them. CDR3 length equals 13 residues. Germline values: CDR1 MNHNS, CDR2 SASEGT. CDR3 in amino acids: CASSEVRTDTQYF. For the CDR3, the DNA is TGTGCCAGCAGTGAAGTGCGCACAGATACGCAGTATTTT.

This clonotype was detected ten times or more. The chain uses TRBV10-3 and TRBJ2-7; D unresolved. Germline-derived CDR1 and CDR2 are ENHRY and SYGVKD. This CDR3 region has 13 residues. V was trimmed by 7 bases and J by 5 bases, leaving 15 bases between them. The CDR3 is CAITEGSTDEQYF. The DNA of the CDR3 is TGTGCCATCACCGAAGGTAGCACGGACGAGCAGTACTTC.

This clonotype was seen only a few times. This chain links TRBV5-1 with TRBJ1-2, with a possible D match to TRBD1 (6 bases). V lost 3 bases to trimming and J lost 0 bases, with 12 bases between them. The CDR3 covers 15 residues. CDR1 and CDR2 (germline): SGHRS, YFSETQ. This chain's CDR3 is CASSSGQSPNYGYTF. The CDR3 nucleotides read TGCGCCAGCAGCTCCGGACAGTCCCCTAACTATGGCTACACCTTC.

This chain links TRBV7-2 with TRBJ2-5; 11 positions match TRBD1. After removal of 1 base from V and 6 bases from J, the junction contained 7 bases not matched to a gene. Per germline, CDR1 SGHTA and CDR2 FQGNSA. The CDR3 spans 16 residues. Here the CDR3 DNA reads TGTGCCAGCAGCTTAGTTGCGGGGACAGGGGGGAAGACCCAGTACTTC. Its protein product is CASSLVAGTGGKTQYF.

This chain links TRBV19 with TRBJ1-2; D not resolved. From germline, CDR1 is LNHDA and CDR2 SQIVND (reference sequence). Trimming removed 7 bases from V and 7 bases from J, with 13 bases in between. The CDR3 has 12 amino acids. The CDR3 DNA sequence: TGTGCCAGTATCAAGAGGGATGGTGGCTACACCTTC. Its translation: CASIKRDGGYTF. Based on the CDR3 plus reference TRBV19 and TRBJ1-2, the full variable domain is DGGITQSPKYLFRKEGQNVTLSCEQNLNHDAMYWYRQDPGQGLRLIYYSQIVNDFQKGDIAEGYSVSREKKESFPLTVTSAQKNPTAFYLCASIKRDGGYTFGSGTRLTVV.

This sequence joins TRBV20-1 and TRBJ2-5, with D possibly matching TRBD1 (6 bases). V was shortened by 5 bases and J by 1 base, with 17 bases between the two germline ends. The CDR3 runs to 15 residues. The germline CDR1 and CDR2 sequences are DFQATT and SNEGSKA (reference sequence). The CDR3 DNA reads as TGCAGTGCTCCCCCGGGACAATCACTCCAAGAGACCCAGTACTTC. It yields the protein CSAPPGQSLQETQYF.

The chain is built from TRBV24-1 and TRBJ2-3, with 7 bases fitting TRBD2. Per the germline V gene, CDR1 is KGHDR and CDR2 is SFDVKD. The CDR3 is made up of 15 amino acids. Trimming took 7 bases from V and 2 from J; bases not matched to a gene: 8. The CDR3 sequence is CATSSAGLATDTQYF. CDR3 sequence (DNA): TGTGCCACCAGCTCAGCGGGGTTGGCCACAGATACGCAGTATTTT.

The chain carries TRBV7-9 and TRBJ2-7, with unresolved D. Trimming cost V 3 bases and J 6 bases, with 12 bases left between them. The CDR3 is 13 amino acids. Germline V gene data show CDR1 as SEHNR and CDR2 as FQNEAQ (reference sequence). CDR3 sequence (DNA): TGTGCCAGCAGCTTGTTAATGGTGGTCGAGCAGTACTTC. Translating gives CASSLLMVVEQYF.

For the CDR3, the DNA is TGTGCCAGCAGCCCAGGAGCGGGAGTCGCAGATACGCAGTATTTT. Protein: CASSPGAGVADTQYF. The gene calls are TRBV11-2 and TRBJ2-3; 8 bases map to TRBD2. The junction had 8 bases not matched to a gene; V was cut back by 5 bases and J by 4 bases. This CDR3 has 15 residues. The V gene's germline CDR1 is SGHAT and CDR2 FQNNGV.

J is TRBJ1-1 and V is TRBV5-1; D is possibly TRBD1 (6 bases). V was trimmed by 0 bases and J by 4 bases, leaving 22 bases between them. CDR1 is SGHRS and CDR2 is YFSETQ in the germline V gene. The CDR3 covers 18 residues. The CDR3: CASSLVGGRGPPGTEAFF. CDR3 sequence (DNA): TGCGCCAGCAGCTTGGTCGGGGGCCGGGGACCGCCGGGCACTGAAGCTTTCTTT.

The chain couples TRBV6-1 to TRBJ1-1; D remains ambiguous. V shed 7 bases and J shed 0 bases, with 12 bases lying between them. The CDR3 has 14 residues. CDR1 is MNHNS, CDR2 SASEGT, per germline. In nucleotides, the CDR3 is TGTGCCAGCAACCAGTGGAAAATGAACACTGAAGCTTTCTTT. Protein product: CASNQWKMNTEAFF.

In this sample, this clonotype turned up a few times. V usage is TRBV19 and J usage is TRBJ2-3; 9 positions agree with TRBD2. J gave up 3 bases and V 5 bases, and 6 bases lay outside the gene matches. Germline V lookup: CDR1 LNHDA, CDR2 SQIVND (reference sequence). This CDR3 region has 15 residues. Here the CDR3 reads CASSYRSGRTDTQYF. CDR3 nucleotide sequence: TGTGCCAGTAGTTACCGGAGCGGGAGGACAGATACGCAGTATTTT.

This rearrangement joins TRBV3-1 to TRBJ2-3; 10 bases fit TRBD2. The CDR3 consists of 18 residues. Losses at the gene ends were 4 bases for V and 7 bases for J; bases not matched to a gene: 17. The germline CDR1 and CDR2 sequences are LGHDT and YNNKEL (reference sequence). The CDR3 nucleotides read TGTGCCAGCAGCCCCAGAAGCCCTAGCGGGAGAATTCGAAATACGCAGTATTTT. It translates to CASSPRSPSGRIRNTQYF.

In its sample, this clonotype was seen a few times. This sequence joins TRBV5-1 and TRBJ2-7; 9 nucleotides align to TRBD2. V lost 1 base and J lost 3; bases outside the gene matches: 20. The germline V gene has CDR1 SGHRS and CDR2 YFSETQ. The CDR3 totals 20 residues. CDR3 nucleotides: TGCGCCAGCAGCTTGAGCCTTGGGGGACTAGCATCTGTTCAGGGCTACGAGCAGTACTTC. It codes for CASSLSLGGLASVQGYEQYF.

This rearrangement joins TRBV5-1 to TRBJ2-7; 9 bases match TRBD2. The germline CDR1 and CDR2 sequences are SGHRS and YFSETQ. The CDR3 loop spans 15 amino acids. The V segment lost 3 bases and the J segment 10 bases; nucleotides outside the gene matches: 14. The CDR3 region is CASSSMTSGRRVQYF. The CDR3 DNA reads TGCGCCAGCAGCTCTATGACTAGCGGTCGACGCGTTCAGTACTTC.

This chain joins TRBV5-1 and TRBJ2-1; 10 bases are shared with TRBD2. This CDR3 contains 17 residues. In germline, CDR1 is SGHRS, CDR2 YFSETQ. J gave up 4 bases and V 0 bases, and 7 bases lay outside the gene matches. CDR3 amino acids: CASSLVTSGAGYNEQFF. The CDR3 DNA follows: TGCGCCAGCAGCTTGGTTACTAGCGGGGCGGGTTACAATGAGCAGTTCTTC.

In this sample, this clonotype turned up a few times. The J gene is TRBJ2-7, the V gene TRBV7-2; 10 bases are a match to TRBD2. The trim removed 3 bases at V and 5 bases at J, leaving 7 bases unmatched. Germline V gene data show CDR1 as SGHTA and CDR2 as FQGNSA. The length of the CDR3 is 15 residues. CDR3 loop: CASSFKREGLNEQYF. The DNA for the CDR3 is TGTGCCAGCAGCTTTAAGCGGGAGGGCCTCAACGAGCAGTACTTC. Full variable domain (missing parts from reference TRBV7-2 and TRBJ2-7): GAGVSQSPSNKVTEKGKDVELRCDPISGHTALYWYRQSLGQGLEFLIYFQGNSAPDKSGLPSDRFSAERTGGSVSTLTIQRTQQEDSAVYLCASSFKREGLNEQYFGPGTRLTVT.

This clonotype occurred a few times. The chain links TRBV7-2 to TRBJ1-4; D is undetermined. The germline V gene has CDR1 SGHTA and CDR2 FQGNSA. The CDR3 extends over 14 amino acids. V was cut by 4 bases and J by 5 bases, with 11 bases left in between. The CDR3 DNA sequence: TGTGCCAGCAGCTGGAGGAGCCAGAATGAAAAACTGTTTTTT. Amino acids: CASSWRSQNEKLFF. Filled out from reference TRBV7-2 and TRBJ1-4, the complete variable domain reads GAGVSQSPSNKVTEKGKDVELRCDPISGHTALYWYRQSLGQGLEFLIYFQGNSAPDKSGLPSDRFSAERTGGSVSTLTIQRTQQEDSAVYLCASSWRSQNEKLFFGSGTQLSVL.

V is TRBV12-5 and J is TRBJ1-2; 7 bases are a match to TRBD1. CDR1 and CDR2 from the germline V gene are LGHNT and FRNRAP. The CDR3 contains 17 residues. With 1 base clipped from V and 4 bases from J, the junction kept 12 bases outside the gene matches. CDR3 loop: CASGLGQGGRISYGYTF. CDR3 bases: TGTGCTAGTGGTTTGGGGCAAGGGGGCCGAATCAGCTATGGCTACACCTTC. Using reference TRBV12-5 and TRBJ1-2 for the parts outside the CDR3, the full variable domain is DARVTQTPRHKVTEMGQEVTMRCQPILGHNTVFWYRQTMMQGLELLAYFRNRAPLDDSGMPKDRFSAEMPDATLATLKIQPSEPRDSAVYFCASGLGQGGRISYGYTFGSGTRLTVV.

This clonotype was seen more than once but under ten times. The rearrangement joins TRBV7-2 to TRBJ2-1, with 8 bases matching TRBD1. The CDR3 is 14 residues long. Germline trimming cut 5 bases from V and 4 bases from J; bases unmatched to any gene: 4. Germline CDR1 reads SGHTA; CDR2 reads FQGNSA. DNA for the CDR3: TGTGCCAGCAGCGGGGGACAGGAATACAATGAGCAGTTCTTC. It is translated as CASSGGQEYNEQFF.